A single sample gave rise to the 26 T cell receptor beta chains below, sequenced in a study of T cell repertoires in aging, cancer and after chemotherapy. Peripheral blood genomic DNA, not sorted cells or RNA, was the template. TRB rearrangements spanning V, D and J were amplified using mixed TRB-A/B primers. TCRdb independently ran MiXCR on the multiplex PCR reads; one entry per CDR3 protein. The sample records fewer than 15,000 distinct CDR3 sequences, under 35% being singletons. The sequenced sample consisted of blood. These receptors were obtained from a human donor with a blood cancer.

Only a few counts were recorded for this clonotype. The V call is TRBV14, the J call TRBJ2-2; 11 bases are a match to TRBD2. The length of the CDR3 is 16 residues. Germline CDR1 SGHDN, CDR2 FVKESK. V was pared by 0 bases and J by 6 bases, with 3 bases of the junction left unmatched. DNA of the CDR3: TGTGCCAGCAGCCAAGATTTGGGACTAGCGGCCGGGGAGCTGTTTTTT. Translating it yields CASSQDLGLAAGELFF.

In the case of this clonotype: With a much larger clone just one base away, this may be a read error. The chain uses TRBV19 and TRBJ1-4; weak D call: TRBD1 (5 bases). Germline lookup yields CDR1 LNHDA and CDR2 SQIVND (reference sequence). V was clipped by 6 bases and J by 4 bases, with 18 bases between them. CDR3 size: 16 residues. The CDR3 protein is CASSEHQGPFNEKLFF. The DNA for the CDR3 is TGTGCCAGTAGCGAGCACCAGGGCCCATTTAATGAAAAACTGTTTTTT.

This clonotype is labeled medium-sized. The chain links TRBV6-5 to TRBJ2-2, with unresolved D. This CDR3 has 14 amino acids. V was trimmed by 5 bases and J by 4 bases, leaving 11 bases between them. Germline V CDR1 and CDR2: MNHEY, SVGAGI. The chain's CDR3 is CASSGVRSTGELFF. The DNA for the CDR3 is TGTGCCAGCAGTGGAGTCAGGAGCACCGGGGAGCTGTTTTTT.

Relative to its sample, this clonotype is medium-sized. This chain uses TRBV19 with TRBJ2-7; D remains unclear. Germline loops: CDR1 LNHDA, CDR2 SQIVND (reference sequence). The CDR3 covers 14 residues. Trimming stripped 8 bases from V and 3 bases from J, with 17 bases between. The CDR3 here is CASRTSNENYEQYF. The CDR3 coding sequence is TGTGCCAGTCGAACAAGTAACGAAAACTACGAGCAGTACTTC.

The chain employs TRBV30 and TRBJ1-3; D gene uncertain. The CDR3 runs 14 residues. Per germline, CDR1 GTSNPN and CDR2 SVGIG (reference sequence). Deletions cut 1 base from V and 0 bases from J, with 7 bases between. This CDR3 is CAWSARYSGNTIYF. CDR3 coding DNA: TGTGCCTGGAGTGCCCGATACTCTGGAAACACCATATATTTT.

In this sample, this clonotype turned up a few times. The chain uses TRBV10-3 and TRBJ2-1, with TRBD2 matching 9 bases. The CDR3 is 15 amino acids. V lost 7 bases to trimming and J lost 6 bases; unmatched junction nucleotides: 10. Germline CDR1 is ENHRY and CDR2 is SYGVKD. CDR3 sequence (DNA): TGTGCCATCAAAGAGCGGGGGGACTCGGGCAATGAGCAGTTCTTC. Its protein product is CAIKERGDSGNEQFF.

J is TRBJ2-1 and V is TRBV15; no definite D call. Germline CDR1 is LNHNV and CDR2 is YYDKDF (reference sequence). The CDR3 runs 13 residues. The ends were cut back, 1 base at V and 8 bases at J, with 9 bases in the middle. As DNA, the CDR3 is TGTGCCACCAGCAGAGCAGATTACGATGAGCAGTTCTTC. Translated, it gives CATSRADYDEQFF.

This sequence joins TRBV20-1 and TRBJ2-1, with 9 positions matching TRBD2. V shed 1 base, J shed 7 bases, and the junction held 5 bases outside the gene matches. This CDR3 comprises 14 residues. Germline V CDR1 and CDR2: DFQATT, SNEGSKA (reference sequence). CDR3: CSARAHSGGNEQFF. DNA of the CDR3: TGCAGTGCTAGAGCCCATAGCGGGGGTAATGAGCAGTTCTTC.

This clonotype was detected ten times or more. The chain carries TRBV18 and TRBJ2-5, with D possibly matching TRBD2 (6 bases). V lost 2 bases and J lost 5, with 15 bases in between. Germline loops: CDR1 KGHSH, CDR2 LQKENI. CDR3 length: 15 amino acids. CDR3 residues: CASSPGGAGGETQYF. The CDR3 DNA reads as TGTGCCAGCTCACCAGGCGGGGCCGGTGGGGAGACCCAGTACTTC.

This clonotype is medium-sized by share. The chain is built from TRBV19 and TRBJ2-7; TRBD1 matches 7 bases. Germline CDR1 is LNHDA and CDR2 is SQIVND (reference sequence). With V trimmed by 7 bases and J by 2 bases, 11 bases remained unmatched. This CDR3 has 15 amino acids. In DNA form, the CDR3 reads TGTGCCAGTAAGGTGAGGGACAGCCAAACCTACGAGCAGTACTTC. Translating gives CASKVRDSQTYEQYF.

A remark on this clonotype: A read error may produce the germline difference seen at one junction end. This chain uses TRBV5-5 with TRBJ2-7, with 9 bases identical to TRBD2. This CDR3 has 14 residues. Germline V gene sequence: CDR1 SGHKS, CDR2 YYEKEE (reference sequence). The CDR3 region has the DNA TGCGCCAGTAGTGCTAGCGGGACTTCCTACGAGCAGTACTTC. It specifies CASSASGTSYEQYF.

Note on this clonotype: A much more abundant neighbour one base away suggests this may be a read error. The gene calls are TRBV19 and TRBJ2-7, with a possible D match to TRBD1 (5 bases). The CDR3 runs 14 residues. From germline, CDR1 is LNHDA and CDR2 SQIVND (reference sequence). The CDR3 loop is CASSIDRVGYEKYF. The CDR3 nucleotides are TGTGCCAGTAGTATAGACAGGGTGGGATACGAGAAGTACTTC.

Within the sample, this clonotype is medium-sized. The chain has TRBV19 and TRBJ2-1, with D possibly being TRBD2 (6 bases). Trimming cost V 7 bases and J 10 bases, with 23 bases left between them. Looked up from germline, CDR1 is LNHDA and CDR2 is SQIVND (reference sequence). CDR3 length: 15 residues. CDR3 sequence (DNA): TGTGCCAGTACCCCCTGGGCGGGACCCGAATCGGAGCAGTTCTTC. This codes for CASTPWAGPESEQFF. Full variable domain (remainder filled in from reference TRBV19 and TRBJ2-1): DGGITQSPKYLFRKEGQNVTLSCEQNLNHDAMYWYRQDPGQGLRLIYYSQIVNDFQKGDIAEGYSVSREKKESFPLTVTSAQKNPTAFYLCASTPWAGPESEQFFGPGTRLTVL.

This chain joins TRBV20-1 and TRBJ2-4; 7 bases match TRBD2. Gene TRBJ2-1 matches the end of the DNA better, so the J call may be wrong. The germline V gene has CDR1 DFQATT and CDR2 SNEGSKA (reference sequence). The CDR3 is 13 residues long. The CDR3 coding sequence is TGCAGTGCTAAGAGCGGGGCCTACAATGAGCAGTTCTTC. It encodes CSAKSGAYNEQFF.

In regard to this clonotype: A clone one base away is much larger, so this may be a read error. V usage is TRBV6-5 and J usage is TRBJ2-1; a weak D match, TRBD2 (6 bases). CDR1 is MNHEY and CDR2 is SVGAGI in the germline V gene. Trimming left V 6 bases short and J 1 base short, with 13 bases between. The CDR3 extends over 15 amino acids. As DNA, the CDR3 is TGTGCCAGCAGATCTAGCGAGAATTCCTACAATGAGCAGTTCTTC. Protein sequence: CASRSSENSYNEQFF.

V and J are TRBV29-1 and TRBJ2-7; D is possibly TRBD2 (5 bases). Germline V lookup: CDR1 SQVTM, CDR2 ANQGSEA. The CDR3 is 13 amino acids. The V gene lost 0 bases and the J gene lost 5 bases, with 11 bases spanning the gap. The CDR3: CSVEEGEGNEQYF. The CDR3 DNA reads as TGCAGCGTTGAAGAGGGAGAGGGCAACGAGCAGTACTTC.

The J gene is TRBJ2-7, the V gene TRBV7-2, with D hard to call. The CDR3 has 13 amino acids. The germline CDR1 and CDR2 sequences are SGHTA and FQGNSA. V lost 5 bases and J 0 bases, leaving 8 bases between the germline ends. CDR3 coding DNA: TGTGCCAGCAGCCCAGGTTTCTCCTACGAGCAGTACTTC. Its translation: CASSPGFSYEQYF.

This clonotype qualifies as medium-sized. The chain couples TRBV6-6 to TRBJ1-5; 9 bases match TRBD1. Germline-derived CDR1 and CDR2 are MNHNY and SVGAGI (reference sequence). The CDR3 runs 14 residues. Germline trimming cut 5 bases from V and 7 bases from J; bases unmatched to any gene: 6. The CDR3 region has the DNA TGTGCCAGCAGTAAGGGACAGGGTTGGCAGCCCCAGCATTTT. This gives the protein CASSKGQGWQPQHF.

This clonotype occurred a few times. The rearrangement joins TRBV19 to TRBJ1-1; D might be TRBD1 (6 bases). Germline-derived CDR1 and CDR2 are LNHDA and SQIVND (reference sequence). The CDR3 is 14 amino acids. V lost 0 bases and J 7 bases, leaving 12 bases between the germline ends. The CDR3 sequence is CASSIDLGQLEAFF. The CDR3 DNA reads TGTGCCAGTAGTATAGATCTGGGACAACTTGAAGCTTTCTTT.

This clonotype showed up just a few times. The J gene is TRBJ1-1, the V gene TRBV12-3 or TRBV12-4, with unresolved D. The V and J ends lost 6 bases and 1 base respectively, with 15 bases between them. The CDR3 extends over 15 amino acids. The CDR3 sequence: CASRNVGVRNTEAFF. As DNA, the CDR3 is TGTGCCAGCAGAAACGTCGGGGTCCGGAACACTGAAGCTTTCTTT.

This clonotype rates as medium-sized (0.01 to 0.1%). This rearrangement joins TRBV30 to TRBJ2-2, with TRBD2 as a possible D gene (7 bases). V gave up 3 bases and J gave up 5 bases, with 16 bases separating them. The germline V gene encodes CDR1 GTSNPN and CDR2 SVGIG (reference sequence). This CDR3 is 15 amino acids long. The CDR3 DNA follows: TGTGCCTGGAGGTGGGGGGGGGCCGAAACCGGGGAGCTGTTTTTT. Its protein is CAWRWGGAETGELFF.

Concerning this clonotype: Compared with germline, one end of the junction differs, possibly owing to a read error. The chain is built from TRBV11-1 and TRBJ1-2, with 7 bases fitting TRBD1. Germline V gives CDR1 SGHAT, CDR2 FQDESV (reference sequence). The CDR3 sequence is 13 residues long. CDR3 in amino acids: CASSSTGDYGYTF. CDR3 nucleotide sequence: TGCGCCAGCAGCTCAACAGGGGACTATGGCTACACCTTC.

The V and J genes are TRBV5-6 and TRBJ2-3, with 7 bases aligning to TRBD2. This CDR3 contains 15 residues. Germline V CDR1 and CDR2: SGHDT, YYEEEE. The ends lost 4 bases at V and 7 bases at J; junction bases unmatched: 12. The CDR3 DNA sequence: TGTGCCAGCAGCCCCCGAGGCGCCGGGGGGTATACGCAGTATTTT. This sequence encodes CASSPRGAGGYTQYF.

In this sample, this clonotype turned up a few times. This chain joins TRBV18 and TRBJ1-3; D is undetermined. Trimming stripped 2 bases from V and 0 bases from J, with 14 bases between. Per germline, CDR1 KGHSH and CDR2 LQKENI. The CDR3 is 17 amino acids. The CDR3 DNA is TGTGCCAGCTCACCATCAGGACTGGCGAGCTCTGGAAACACCATATATTTT. Protein: CASSPSGLASSGNTIYF. Complete variable domain (other parts from reference TRBV18 and TRBJ1-3): NAGVMQNPRHLVRRRGQEARLRCSPMKGHSHVYWYRQLPEEGLKFMVYLQKENIIDESGMPKERFSAEFPKEGPSILRIQQVVRGDSAAYFCASSPSGLASSGNTIYFGEGSWLTVV.

This rearrangement joins TRBV30 to TRBJ2-4; tentatively, D is TRBD1 (5 bases). The CDR3 contains 15 residues. V lost 2 bases and J lost 0, with 11 bases in between. CDR1 and CDR2 (germline): GTSNPN, SVGIG (reference sequence). The CDR3 sequence: CAWSFTQGAKNIQYF. In nucleotides, the CDR3 is TGTGCCTGGAGTTTCACGCAGGGAGCCAAAAACATTCAGTACTTC.

This clonotype appeared many times. This chain joins TRBV5-6 and TRBJ2-1, with 7 nucleotides matching TRBD2. V lost 2 bases and J lost 4; bases outside the gene matches: 6. The CDR3 totals 15 residues. Germline-derived CDR1 and CDR2 are SGHDT and YYEEEE. CDR3 sequence: CASSFGDYQYNEQFF. CDR3 nucleotides: TGTGCCAGCAGCTTTGGGGACTACCAATACAATGAGCAGTTCTTC.